This T cell receptor (beta chain) appears in the sequencing data of a study of T cells in Graves' hyperthyroidism and ophthalmopathy. Study overall: Initial diagnosis, before any treatment, was when peripheral blood was collected.

Every diagnosis used clinical symptoms, serum thyroxine and TRAb, thyroid ultrasound and orbital computed tomography. Findings of the study overall: Clonotypes that were expanded in thyroid above 0.001 mostly appeared in blood too.

Amplified TCR beta CDR3 regions derived from RNA transcripts. HTBI primers were the set used in a first-round RT-PCR of the TCR CDR3. In TCRdb, the multiplex PCR reads were re-called with MiXCR into one record per CDR3 protein. The table has hundreds of thousands of distinct CDR3 sequences, roughly a third seen once. A note on this clonotype: As yet, its antigen is unknown. The missing conserved phenylalanine or tryptophan at the end of this CDR3 makes a read error likely.

CDR1 SGHRS and CDR2 YFSETQ come from the germline V gene. The V and J ends lost 2 bases and 2 bases respectively, with 11 bases between them. This CDR3 has 14 residues. This chain joins TRBV5-1 and TRBJ2-7; D is possibly TRBD1 (6 bases). The sequenced material came from blood. This receptor was obtained from a woman aged 40-49 years with Graves' hyperthyroidism. CDR3 bases: TGCGCCAGCAGCTTACGGCAGGGGCCCTACGAGCAGTACCTC. The encoded protein is CASSLRQGPYEQYL.